This T cell receptor beta chain was sequenced during a study of blood T cells in healthy people across ages. This clonotype was counted a few times. Antigen specificity is unknown. Primers used in a second PCR of about 6 to 11 cycles were a sample-barcoded 5' primer and a J-beta primer mix. TCRdb recomputed calls from the 5' RACE reads with MiXCR, one row per CDR3 protein. The data hold roughly 1,700,000 distinct CDR3 sequences, with approximately 28% observed a single time. Each donor's blood draw was 8.5 to 10 milliliters of peripheral blood. Notes on the study in general: Bulk PBMC profiling left naive and antigen-experienced comparisons inconclusive.

CDR1 is SGHKS and CDR2 is YYEKEE in the germline V gene (reference sequence). V lost 3 bases, J lost 2 bases, and 5 bases stayed unmatched. The CDR3 runs 15 residues. Sequenced input: blood. The chain couples TRBV5-5 to TRBJ1-5; 7 bases agree with TRBD1. The receptor was derived from a woman in her thirties in good health. This CDR3 is CASSWTGQGNQPQHF. The CDR3 nucleotides are TGTGCCAGCAGCTGGACCGGACAGGGCAATCAGCCCCAGCATTTT.